This T cell receptor beta chain was observed in a study of patients and donors after allogeneic stem cell transplantation. Germline lookup yields CDR1 SGHNT and CDR2 YYREEE (reference sequence). The CDR3 has 13 amino acids. The ends were cut back, 4 bases at V and 6 bases at J, with 10 bases in the middle. TCRdb independently ran MiXCR on the RT-PCR reads; one entry per CDR3 protein. The sample has 65,000 to 80,000 distinct CDR3 sequences, 26% seen once; the top ten hold around 27%. The clonotype comes from a human donor who was either an allogeneic HSCT recipient or a stem cell or donor lymphocyte infusion donor (not recorded which). It is not recorded whose cells these are; they may come from a transplant donor. This chain connects TRBV5-4 to TRBJ2-2; D not certain. Sequencing used blood, either unsorted or a sorted T cell fraction (not recorded which). CDR3 amino acids: CASSLGYPGELFF. The CDR3 DNA sequence: TGTGCCAGCAGCCTAGGGTATCCCGGGGAGCTGTTTTTT.